Listed below are T cell receptor beta chains from one sample, sequenced in a study of blood T cell repertoires in COVID-19. Data came from immunoSEQ multiplex PCR; TCRdb stores just in-frame clones and leaves some out. The data hold under 200,000 clones, with roughly 85% observed a single time. The sequenced sample consisted of PBMCs or T cells enriched from blood (not recorded which). The origin of the receptors is a woman in her fifties or sixties who had recovered from COVID-19. Both conserved end residues are part of each CDR3. Clone size, where shown, is once, few, many, or a class for clones that have expanded.

V: TRBV7-2; size: .; CDR3: CASSPTQGAGYGDTQYF
V: TRBV12-3/TRBV12-4; size: few; CDR3: CASSSDRGGGYTF
V: TRBV7-3; size: once; CDR3: CASSPQQGRRETQYF
V: TRBV5-1; size: .; CDR3: CASSPGTTGVGTQYF
V: TRBV6-2/TRBV6-3; size: .; CDR3: CASSYWIDTNEQFF
V: TRBV3-1/TRBV3-2; size: .; CDR3: CASSQNTGGGTEAFF
V: TRBV18; size: .; CDR3: CASSPGTGGNSPLHF
V: TRBV28; size: .; CDR3: CASSRQETQYF
V: TRBV4-2; size: .; CDR3: CASGPQGLFPLHF
V: TRBV28; size: .; CDR3: CASSLIRAGNYGYTF
V: TRBV30; size: few; CDR3: CACGREFYNEQFF
V: TRBV7-2; size: .; CDR3: CASSFWRKNTEAFF
V: TRBV29-1; size: .; CDR3: CSVRAQGETQYF
V: TRBV3-1/TRBV3-2; size: .; CDR3: CASSQFLAGGYNEQFF
V: TRBV19; size: .; CDR3: CASTGQGQGFVNQPQHF
V: TRBV7-9; size: .; CDR3: CASSLSGSSGGAHYGYTF
V: TRBV18; size: .; CDR3: CASSPPGQGNQPQHF
V: TRBV6-6; size: .; CDR3: CASSYSGGANQPQHF
V: TRBV15; size: .; CDR3: CATSRRTGGKGEQFF
V: TRBV5-3; size: .; CDR3: CARSEMNTEAFF
V: TRBV2; size: .; CDR3: CASSLDRTGAGELFF
V: TRBV6-5; size: .; CDR3: CASSYGSSYNSPLHF
V: TRBV28; size: .; CDR3: CASSLVGRGQGSEAFF
V: TRBV11-2; size: .; CDR3: CASSKQGANTIYF
V: TRBV19; size: .; CDR3: CASSPYGGRNTEAFF
V: TRBV18; size: .; CDR3: CASSPPAGARETQYF
V: TRBV6-1; size: .; CDR3: CASSEQLIGGGNQPQHF
V: TRBV4-3; size: .; CDR3: CASRPTGGELFF
V: TRBV5-6; size: once; CDR3: CASSLAGGPIGYF
V: TRBV27; size: .; CDR3: CASSHTGVQPQHF
V: TRBV27; size: .; CDR3: CASSLRPGTGRTDTQYF
V: TRBV12-3/TRBV12-4; size: .; CDR3: CASSSGGGETQYF
V: TRBV21-1; size: .; CDR3: CASSKYRDRVQTEAFF
V: TRBV3-1/TRBV3-2; size: .; CDR3: CASSPRGGRETQYF
V: TRBV5-1; size: .; CDR3: CASSLGTGLTDTIYF
V: TRBV2; size: medium-sized; CDR3: CASSDRSYNSPLHF